The 21 T cell receptor beta chains listed next were all sequenced from one sample in a study of control samples from healthy donors and cancer patients. Clones were sequenced by immunoSEQ multiplex PCR, and TCRdb holds only the in-frame ones, with some missing. The profile shows over 150,000 clones, around 94% of them singletons. The material sequenced was PBMCs. These TCRs come from a man between 60 and 75 years old with colorectal cancer.

The chain recombines TRBV5-4 with TRBJ2-1; D gene ambiguous. Trimming pared 0 bases from V and 3 bases from J, leaving 10 bases between. CDR1 SGHNT and CDR2 YYREEE come from the germline V gene (reference sequence). This CDR3 is built from 15 residues. CDR3 in amino acids: CASSLEVGSYNEQFF. The CDR3 bases are TGTGCCAGCAGCTTGGAGGTGGGCAGCTACAATGAGCAGTTCTTC.

This chain links TRBV6-2 or TRBV6-3 with TRBJ2-3, with D possibly matching TRBD2 (6 bases). Germline loops: CDR1 MNHEY, CDR2 SVGEGT. Trimming pared 4 bases from V and 4 bases from J, leaving 9 bases between. The CDR3 length is 13 residues. Written as DNA, the CDR3 is TGTGCCAGCAGTTTGGCGGGGTCAGATACGCAGTATTTT. Protein sequence: CASSLAGSDTQYF.

The chain links TRBV24-1 to TRBJ2-5; 9 positions agree with TRBD1. Germline V gene sequence: CDR1 KGHDR, CDR2 SFDVKD. This CDR3 region has 15 residues. Trimming cost V 4 bases and J 3 bases; bases outside gene matches: 5. The CDR3 DNA reads TGTGCCACCAGTGAGGGAGGGACAGGGAAAGAGACCCAGTACTTC. The encoded protein is CATSEGGTGKETQYF.

This chain connects TRBV4-3 to TRBJ2-3; 9 nucleotides match TRBD2. This CDR3 spans 16 amino acids. Losses at the gene ends were 1 base for V and 0 bases for J; bases not matched to a gene: 2. The germline gives CDR1 LGHNA, CDR2 YSLEER. In nucleotides, the CDR3 is TGCGCCAGCAGCCAAGGTGCGGGGGGGAGCACAGATACGCAGTATTTT. Its translation is CASSQGAGGSTDTQYF.

The chain links TRBV27 to TRBJ1-5; unclear D gene. Germline-derived CDR1 and CDR2 are MNHEY and SMNVEV (reference sequence). The CDR3 is made up of 16 amino acids. V dropped 2 bases and J dropped 0 bases, with 11 bases sitting between them. In DNA, the CDR3 is TGTGCCAGCAGTTTAAGGCGCCCGAATAGCAATCAGCCCCAGCATTTT. This sequence encodes CASSLRRPNSNQPQHF.

The gene calls are TRBV18 and TRBJ2-3, with D perhaps matching TRBD1 or TRBD2 (6 bases each). The V gene lost 0 bases and the J gene lost 1 base, with 14 bases spanning the gap. CDR3 size: 17 residues. Per germline, CDR1 KGHSH and CDR2 LQKENI. Written as DNA, the CDR3 is TGTGCCAGCTCACCACCCGCCGGGGGCGCGGGCACAGATACGCAGTATTTT. It codes for CASSPPAGGAGTDTQYF.

The chain employs TRBV11-3 and TRBJ1-3; maybe TRBD1 (5 bases). The germline gives CDR1 SGHNT, CDR2 YENEEA. V was cut by 3 bases and J by 6 bases, with 12 bases left in between. The CDR3 length is 14 residues. The CDR3 region is CASSLGRQPNTIYF. The CDR3 coding sequence is TGTGCCAGCAGCTTGGGCCGACAGCCAAACACCATATATTTT.

The chain combines TRBV6-5 with TRBJ1-5, with 10 positions matching TRBD1. V trimming: 6 bases; J trimming: 5 bases; junction bases outside the gene matches: 7. CDR1 is MNHEY, CDR2 SVGAGI, per germline. This CDR3 region has 15 residues. CDR3 coding DNA: TGTGCCAGCAGCCCGGGACAGGGGTCCGATCAGCCCCAGCATTTT. Its protein product is CASSPGQGSDQPQHF.

This sequence joins TRBV5-4 and TRBJ2-3; no clear D gene. The V gene's germline CDR1 is SGHNT and CDR2 YYREEE (reference sequence). Trimming stripped 0 bases from V and 6 bases from J, with 2 bases between. The CDR3 covers 11 residues. The CDR3 DNA reads TGTGCCAGCAGCTTGGCGGATACGCAGTATTTT. The encoded protein is CASSLADTQYF.

The chain links TRBV7-2 to TRBJ1-2, with 8 bases aligning to TRBD1. Germline V gene data show CDR1 as SGHTA and CDR2 as FQGNSA. The CDR3 contains 13 residues. The V gene end was trimmed by 5 bases and the J gene end by 6 bases; junction bases not matched to a gene: 5. The CDR3 sequence: CASSPRTGNGYTF. The CDR3 region has the DNA TGTGCCAGCAGCCCACGGACAGGGAATGGCTACACCTTC.

The chain is built from TRBV7-9 and TRBJ1-2; 11 bases agree with TRBD1. The trim removed 1 base at V and 6 bases at J, leaving 7 bases unmatched. Germline CDR1 reads SEHNR; CDR2 reads FQNEAQ (reference sequence). The CDR3 is 16 residues long. The CDR3 here is CASSLGGGQGAHGYTF. CDR3 in DNA: TGTGCCAGCAGCTTAGGTGGAGGACAGGGGGCCCATGGCTACACCTTC. The full variable domain, with the rest looked up from reference TRBV7-9 and TRBJ1-2, is DTGVSQNPRHKITKRGQNVTFRCDPISEHNRLYWYRQTLGQGPEFLTYFQNEAQLEKSRLLSDRFSAERPKGSFSTLEIQRTEQGDSAMYLCASSLGGGQGAHGYTFGSGTRLTVV.

This chain links TRBV6-1 with TRBJ1-2; no reliable D call. Germline V gene sequence: CDR1 MNHNS, CDR2 SASEGT. The CDR3 spans 12 residues. V was shortened by 3 bases and J by 8 bases, with 10 bases between the two germline ends. The CDR3, as DNA: TGTGCCAGCAGTGATCGGGCTCGGGGCTACACCTTC. Protein product: CASSDRARGYTF.

This sequence joins TRBV10-1 and TRBJ2-7; D might be TRBD1 (6 bases). Trimming pared 0 bases from V and 7 bases from J, leaving 7 bases between. The CDR3 runs to 12 residues. Looked up from germline, CDR1 is WNHNN and CDR2 is SYGVQD (reference sequence). The DNA for the CDR3 is TGCGCCAGCAGTGAGTCTAGGGGGGAGCAGTACTTC. Translation: CASSESRGEQYF.

The chain couples TRBV11-2 to TRBJ1-2; 9 bases agree with TRBD1. The CDR3 extends over 14 amino acids. With 6 bases clipped from V and 9 bases from J, the junction kept 11 bases outside the gene matches. Germline CDR1 is SGHAT and CDR2 is FQNNGV. The DNA for the CDR3 is TGTGCCAGCAGTCAGAGGGACAGGGTAGTCAGCTACACCTTC. Its translation is CASSQRDRVVSYTF.

The V gene is TRBV19, the J gene TRBJ1-4; the D is unclear. Germline CDR1 is LNHDA and CDR2 is SQIVND (reference sequence). Trimming shortened V by 7 bases and J by 0 bases, and 9 bases separated the two germline ends. The CDR3 sequence is 14 residues long. CDR3 sequence (DNA): TGTGCCAGTAAACAGCCTGCAACTAATGAAAAACTGTTTTTT. Translating it yields CASKQPATNEKLFF.

The J gene is TRBJ1-4, the V gene TRBV9; no definite D call. With 3 bases removed from V and 2 bases from J, the gap between germline ends came to 11 bases. The CDR3 is made up of 15 amino acids. The germline V gene has CDR1 SGDLS and CDR2 YYNGEE. CDR3 region: CASSASELTNEKLFF. Here the CDR3 DNA reads TGTGCCAGCAGCGCCTCCGAGTTGACTAATGAAAAACTGTTTTTT.

This chain links TRBV15 with TRBJ1-2; TRBD1 might be the D (5 bases). CDR3 length equals 14 residues. V was pared by 0 bases and J by 2 bases, with 7 bases between. CDR1 is LNHNV and CDR2 is YYDKDF in the germline V gene (reference sequence). The CDR3 loop is CATSRDSGNYGYTF. As DNA, the CDR3 is TGTGCCACCAGCAGAGATTCAGGGAACTATGGCTACACCTTC. Supplemented by reference TRBV15 and TRBJ1-2, the full variable domain reads DAMVIQNPRYQVTQFGKPVTLSCSQTLNHNVMYWYQQKSSQAPKLLFHYYDKDFNNEADTPDNFQSRRPNTSFCFLDIRSPGLGDTAMYLCATSRDSGNYGYTFGSGTRLTVV.

CDR3 in amino acids: CASSDAREQYF. The DNA of the CDR3 is TGTGCCAGCAGTGACGCGCGGGAGCAGTACTTC. The V and J genes are TRBV6-1 and TRBJ2-7, with unresolved D. The V gene lost 3 bases and the J gene lost 7 bases, with 7 bases spanning the gap. Germline lookup yields CDR1 MNHNS and CDR2 SASEGT. The CDR3 sequence is 11 residues long.

Here the CDR3 DNA reads TGTGCCAGCAGCTTGGGACAGGTGAACACTGAAGCTTTCTTT. Protein product: CASSLGQVNTEAFF. The chain recombines TRBV3-1 (or the pseudogene TRBV3-2) with TRBJ1-1, with 8 bases aligning to TRBD1. The ends lost 5 bases at V and 0 bases at J; junction bases unmatched: 2. The length of the CDR3 is 14 residues. CDR1 and CDR2 from the germline V gene are LGHDT and YNNKEL (reference sequence).

The rearrangement joins TRBV6-6 to TRBJ2-7, with a possible D match to TRBD2 (5 bases). V shed 7 bases and J shed 7 bases, with 11 bases lying between them. Germline CDR1 MNHNY, CDR2 SVGAGI (reference sequence). The CDR3 consists of 11 residues. CDR3 sequence (DNA): TGTGCCAGCACGACCTCGGGGGAGCAGTACTTC. It specifies CASTTSGEQYF.

The chain carries TRBV3-1 (or the pseudogene TRBV3-2) and TRBJ2-5, with 8 bases aligning to TRBD1. This CDR3 is 14 amino acids long. The germline gives CDR1 LGHDT, CDR2 YNNKEL (reference sequence). The V and J ends lost 2 bases and 5 bases, in that order; junction bases with no gene match: 4. CDR3 sequence (DNA): TGTGCCAGCAGCCAAAGACAGGGGCCGGAGACCCAGTACTTC. Its translation: CASSQRQGPETQYF.